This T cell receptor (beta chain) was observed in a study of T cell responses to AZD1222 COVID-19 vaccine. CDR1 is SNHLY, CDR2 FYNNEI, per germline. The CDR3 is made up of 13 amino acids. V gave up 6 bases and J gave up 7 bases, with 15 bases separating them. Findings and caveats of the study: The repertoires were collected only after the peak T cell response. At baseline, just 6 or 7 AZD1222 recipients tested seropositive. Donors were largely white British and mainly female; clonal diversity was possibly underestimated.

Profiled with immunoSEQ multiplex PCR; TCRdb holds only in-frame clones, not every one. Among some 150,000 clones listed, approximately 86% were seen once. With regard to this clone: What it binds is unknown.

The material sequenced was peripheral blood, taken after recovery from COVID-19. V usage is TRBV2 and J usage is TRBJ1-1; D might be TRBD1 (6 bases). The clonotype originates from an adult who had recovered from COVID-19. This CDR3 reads CASRKEQGSEAFF. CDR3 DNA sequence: TGTGCCAGCAGAAAAGAGCAGGGGAGTGAAGCTTTCTTT.